This T cell receptor (beta chain) was retrieved from a study of blood T cell repertoires in COVID-19. Participants were aged 18 to 89 years, lived in roughly 23 US areas, and enrolled virtually. Here immunoSEQ multiplex PCR was the method, and the copy in TCRdb shows in-frame clones only, minus some. Here the sample spans 150,000 to 200,000 clones, roughly nine tenths being singletons. CDR1 MDHEN and CDR2 SYDVKM come from the germline V gene. The CDR3 spans 13 residues. V was shortened by 7 bases and J by 2 bases, with 10 bases between the two germline ends. J is TRBJ2-3 and V is TRBV28, with D possibly being TRBD1 (5 bases). The sequence derives from a woman between 18 and 29 years old who had recovered from COVID-19. Material: PBMCs or T cells enriched from blood (not recorded which). Here the CDR3 DNA reads TGTGCCAGCACAAGGGGATACACAGATACGCAGTATTTT. The encoded protein is CASTRGYTDTQYF.